Shown below are 8 T cell receptor beta chains from a single sample sequenced in a study of low-dose radiotherapy and immunotherapy resistance in tumors. Time point noted: before trial treatment. Primers used for first-strand cDNA, a TRAV- and TRBV-specific set, covered both alpha and beta chains. Over around 19 PCR cycles, TCRs were amplified from a constant-region primer and V-primer adapter. MiXCR, run by TCRdb on the reads, gives a single entry per CDR3 protein. This sample yields 59,000 or so distinct CDR3 sequences, of which about 30% are seen a single time; roughly 6.5% belongs to the top ten. The source material was PBMCs, sampled before treatment. The receptor set was obtained from a male donor with rectosigmoid adenocarcinoma.

This chain uses TRBV7-2 with TRBJ1-2, with D perhaps matching TRBD1 (6 bases). From germline, CDR1 is SGHTA and CDR2 FQGNSA. V lost 6 bases to trimming and J lost 2 bases, with 19 bases between them. This CDR3 comprises 16 residues. The CDR3 nucleotides are TGTGCCAGCAGGGCCCACCCCGGGACACCCAACTATGGCTACACCTTC. Translating gives CASRAHPGTPNYGYTF.

Remarks on this clonotype: One end of the junction varies from germline; a read error may be responsible. This rearrangement joins TRBV4-3 to TRBJ2-4, with TRBD1 matching over 7 bases. Germline V gives CDR1 LGHNA, CDR2 YSLEER. The CDR3 covers 14 residues. This CDR3 reads CTSSQDKTTGLQYF. The CDR3 coding sequence is TGCACCAGCAGCCAAGATAAGACGACAGGGCTACAGTACTTC.

Ten or more counts support this clonotype. The rearrangement uses TRBV9 and TRBJ1-1; 11 bases are shared with TRBD1. This CDR3 region has 16 residues. Germline lookup yields CDR1 SGDLS and CDR2 YYNGEE. J was trimmed by 4 bases and V by 3 bases; bases with no gene match: 8. In nucleotides, the CDR3 is TGTGCCAGCAGCGGCTCGGACAGGGGGCTCGTCACTGAAGCTTTCTTT. It codes for CASSGSDRGLVTEAFF.

This chain links TRBV12-3 or TRBV12-4 with TRBJ2-7, with 7 bases fitting TRBD1. The CDR3 totals 13 residues. V was clipped by 5 bases and J by 6 bases; unmatched bases: 7. DNA of the CDR3: TGTGCCAGCAGTATCTCGACAGGGTTCGAGCAGTACTTC. Protein sequence: CASSISTGFEQYF.

CDR3 amino acids: CASSLRWGSYEQYF. Here the CDR3 DNA reads TGTGCCAGCAGCTTACGGTGGGGCTCTTACGAGCAGTACTTC. The rearrangement uses TRBV7-2 and TRBJ2-7; D might be TRBD1 (5 bases). The CDR3 is 14 residues long. Between the trimmed V and J ends, which lost 2 bases and 4 bases, there was a span of 12 bases. The germline V gene has CDR1 SGHTA and CDR2 FQGNSA.

This clonotype was seen a single time. The chain is built from TRBV20-1 and TRBJ2-7, with D unresolved. The CDR3 length is 14 residues. The ends were cut back, 3 bases at V and 3 bases at J, with 15 bases in the middle. Per germline, CDR1 DFQATT and CDR2 SNEGSKA (reference sequence). CDR3 in DNA: TGCAGTGCTAGCGCCGGGTCTATGGGCTACGAGCAGTACTTC. This translates into CSASAGSMGYEQYF.

This clonotype was counted at least ten times. The junction and the germline gene differ at one end; a read error may be behind it. The V gene is TRBV12-3 or TRBV12-4, the J gene TRBJ1-2, with D maybe TRBD1 (5 bases). The length of the CDR3 is 13 residues. DNA of the CDR3: TGTGTCAGCAGTTTTCGTGACAGCTATGGCTACACCTTC. Its protein product is CVSSFRDSYGYTF.

This clonotype was detected many times. V gene TRBV10-2 combines with J gene TRBJ1-1; D remains unclear. The length of the CDR3 is 13 residues. V lost 5 bases and J 2 bases, leaving 9 bases between the germline ends. Germline V gene sequence: CDR1 WSHSY, CDR2 SAAADI. This chain's CDR3 is CASSPDPNTEAFF. CDR3 coding DNA: TGCGCCAGCAGTCCGGACCCAAACACTGAAGCTTTCTTT.